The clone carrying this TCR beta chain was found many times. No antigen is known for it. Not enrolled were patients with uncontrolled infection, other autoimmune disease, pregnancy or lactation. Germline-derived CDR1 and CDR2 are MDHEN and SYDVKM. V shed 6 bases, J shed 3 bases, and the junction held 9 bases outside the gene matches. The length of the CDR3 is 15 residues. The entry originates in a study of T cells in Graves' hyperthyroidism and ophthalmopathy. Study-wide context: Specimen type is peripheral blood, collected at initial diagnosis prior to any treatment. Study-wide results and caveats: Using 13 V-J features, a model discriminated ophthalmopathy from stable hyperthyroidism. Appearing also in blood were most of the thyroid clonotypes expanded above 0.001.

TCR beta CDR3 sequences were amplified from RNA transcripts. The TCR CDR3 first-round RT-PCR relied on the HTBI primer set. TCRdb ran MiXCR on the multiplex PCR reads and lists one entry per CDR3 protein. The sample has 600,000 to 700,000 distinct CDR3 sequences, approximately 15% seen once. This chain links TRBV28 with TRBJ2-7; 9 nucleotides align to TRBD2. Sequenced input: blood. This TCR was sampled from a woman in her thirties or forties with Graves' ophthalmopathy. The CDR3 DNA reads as TGTGCCAGCAGGCGGGAGGGAGCCCCGAACTACGAGCAGTACTTC. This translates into CASRREGAPNYEQYF.